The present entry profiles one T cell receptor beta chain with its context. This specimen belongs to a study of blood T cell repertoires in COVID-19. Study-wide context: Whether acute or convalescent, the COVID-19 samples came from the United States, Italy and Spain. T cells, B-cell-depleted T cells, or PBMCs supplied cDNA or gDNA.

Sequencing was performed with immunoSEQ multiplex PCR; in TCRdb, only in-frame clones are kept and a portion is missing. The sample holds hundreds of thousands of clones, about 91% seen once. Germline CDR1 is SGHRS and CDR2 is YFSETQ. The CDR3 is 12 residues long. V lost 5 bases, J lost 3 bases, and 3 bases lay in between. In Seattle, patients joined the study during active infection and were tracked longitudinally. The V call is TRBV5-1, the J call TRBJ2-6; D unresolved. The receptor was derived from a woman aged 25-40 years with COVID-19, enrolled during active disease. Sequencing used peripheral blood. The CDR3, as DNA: TGCGCCAGCAGACTTGGGGCCAACGTCCTGACTTTC. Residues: CASRLGANVLTF.